This note documents a single TCR beta chain sequence. In the original processing: Amplification of reference gene primers provided the estimated nucleated cell counts. Assay used: immunoSEQ multiplex PCR; TCRdb lists only in-frame clones, some missing. V, J and clone size were drawn from that table, and D and trimming were deduced from the DNA. The sample carries 350,000 to 400,000 clones, over 75% recorded once. The data were obtained in a study of blood T cell repertoires in COVID-19. Across the study: Sites in the United States, Italy and Spain provided acute and convalescent COVID-19 samples. The analysed material was cDNA or gDNA that came from T cells, B-cell-depleted T cells, or PBMCs.

This CDR3 spans 14 amino acids. V was cut by 4 bases and J by 2 bases, with 12 bases left in between. From germline, CDR1 is SGHRS and CDR2 YFSETQ. This rearrangement joins TRBV5-1 to TRBJ2-5; D not resolved. Sequencing was performed on PBMCs or T cells enriched from blood (not recorded which). This clonotype was sampled from a woman aged 25-40 years with acute COVID-19. The CDR3, as DNA: TGCGCCAGCAGCCCCTCCCAGTTTCAAGAGACCCAGTACTTC. Protein sequence: CASSPSQFQETQYF.